This T cell receptor beta chain was captured in a study of T cells in tumors after PD-1 blockade. Study context: Some patients also took daily vismodegib 150 mg during anti-PD-1 treatment.

The CDR3 runs to 12 residues. From germline, CDR1 is SNHLY and CDR2 FYNNEI. The V and J ends lost 6 bases and 11 bases, in that order; junction bases with no gene match: 8. Profiled with immunoSEQ multiplex PCR; TCRdb holds only in-frame clones, not every one. The sample yields just under 65,000 clones, roughly 70% seen once. This specimen consisted of PBMCs, obtained after anti-PD-1 treatment. The chain has TRBV2 and TRBJ1-1; 8 positions match TRBD1. This clonotype was sampled from a human donor with basal cell carcinoma. CDR3 amino acids: CASSPDRVGAFF. The DNA of the CDR3 is TGTGCCAGCAGCCCGGACAGGGTAGGCGCTTTCTTT.